The 6 T cell receptor beta chains below all came from one sample that was sequenced in a study of blood T cell repertoires in COVID-19. The protocol was immunoSEQ multiplex PCR, while the TCRdb copy is restricted to in-frame clones and leaves out a portion. The sample has over 25,000 clones, about 91% seen once. What was sequenced was peripheral blood. These receptors came from a man aged 50 to 59 with active COVID-19.

This clone was counted between two and nine times. This sequence joins TRBV14 and TRBJ1-6; D gene uncertain. This CDR3 is built from 13 residues. Germline-derived CDR1 and CDR2 are SGHDN and FVKESK. V gave up 4 bases and J gave up 10 bases, with 11 bases separating them. The CDR3 nucleotides read TGTGCCAGCAGCCCGTTCGGTTCCTCACCCCTCCACTTT. Amino acid sequence: CASSPFGSSPLHF. Full variable domain (missing parts from reference TRBV14 and TRBJ1-6): EAGVTQFPSHSVIEKGQTVTLRCDPISGHDNLYWYRRVMGKEIKFLLHFVKESKQDESGMPNNRFLAERTGGTYSTLKVQPAELEDSGVYFCASSPFGSSPLHFGNGTRLTVT.

The V call is TRBV3-1 (or the pseudogene TRBV3-2), the J call TRBJ1-1; D call uncertain. Germline CDR1 is LGHDT and CDR2 is YNNKEL (reference sequence). The CDR3 consists of 13 residues. Trimming pared 6 bases from V and 4 bases from J, leaving 12 bases between. The CDR3 loop is CASSPLRGTEAFF. As DNA, the CDR3 is TGTGCCAGCAGTCCCCTACGGGGCACTGAAGCTTTCTTT.

This chain uses TRBV18 with TRBJ2-7; 10 nucleotides match TRBD2. Germline values: CDR1 KGHSH, CDR2 LQKENI. CDR3 size: 15 residues. V shed 2 bases, J shed 7 bases, and the junction held 8 bases outside the gene matches. CDR3 bases: TGTGCCAGCTCACCAACGGCTAGCGGGAGTCGGGAGCAGTACTTC. Translation gives CASSPTASGSREQYF.

V and J are TRBV28 and TRBJ1-2, with D possibly being TRBD1 (6 bases). The germline V and J ends were trimmed by 3 bases and 12 bases, with 20 bases remaining between them. The CDR3 is 14 residues long. CDR1 MDHEN and CDR2 SYDVKM come from the germline V gene. This CDR3 is CASSLTLPGVYHTF. DNA of the CDR3: TGTGCCAGCAGTTTGACCCTGCCAGGGGTCTACCACACCTTC.

The gene calls are TRBV21-1 and TRBJ2-1; no DNA check was done on the table's D call, TRBD2. TRBV21-1 is assigned pseudogene status. This CDR3 comprises 17 residues. In DNA, the CDR3 is TGTGCCAGCAGCAAGGGACTAGCGGGAGGGCCGGGCAATGAGCAGTTCTTC. Residues: CASSKGLAGGPGNEQFF.

This chain joins TRBV6-5 and TRBJ1-2; D is ambiguous. Germline lookup yields CDR1 MNHEY and CDR2 SVGAGI. Trimming removed 7 bases at V and 4 bases at J, with 19 bases between. This CDR3 has 15 residues. CDR3 protein: CASKEVHTGGYGYTF. CDR3 in DNA: TGTGCCAGCAAGGAGGTACATACCGGAGGCTATGGCTACACCTTC.